Sequencing of this TCR beta chain was carried out in a study of cytomegalovirus exposure and HLA in healthy donors (dated by TCRdb to the late 2010s). Regarding the research as a whole: According to an earlier analysis of several hundred of the donors, about 179 million T cells yielded roughly 110 million unique TCR beta sequences and 276 Gb of sequence data. In a later analysis, previously published TCR beta repertoires from 600 to 850 donors were re-analyzed and high-resolution HLA genotyping was added so that TCR occurrence patterns could be studied. Four to six DR-DQ haplotypes were handled as single units for association and clustering, since linkage in the cohort was strong. Donor age, sex, ethnicity and CMV serostatus were compiled alongside the repertoire data. Among about 400 genotyped donors of the cohort, an average of around 220,000 unique TCR beta nucleotide sequences was sequenced per donor, of which 15% to 20% were non-productive. To predict cytomegalovirus infection status, the study brought together high-throughput TCR immunosequencing, statistical association of individual TCRs with disease status, and machine learning. The later analysis used no new phenotypic data to find candidate immune exposures, relying instead on TCR beta sequences and their occurrence across donors. Of the roughly 400 genotyped donors, roughly 80% were placed in the genetic ancestry cluster associated with self-reported Caucasian donors. The study aimed to test whether signatures of past pathogen exposure could be identified by cataloging public T cell receptors. In an earlier analysis of over 550 of the donors, high-throughput TCR beta sequencing was used to judge whether each TCR beta V gene segment behaved as functional or pseudogenic. Using immunosequencing, the study profiled T cell repertoires from about 650 subjects and related those repertoires to cytomegalovirus serostatus. Typing coverage varied by locus: roughly 629-640 donors for A, B, C, DRB1 and DQB1; about 520 for DQA1; over 600 for DPA1; around 450 for DPB1. A separate validation cohort of 90 to 150 different subjects was used in addition to the roughly 700-subject first cohort. Roughly 300 gigabases of sequencing data and approximately 85 million unique TCR sequences were included in an early release covering over 600 HLA-typed donors. HLA typing included class I and class II loci at four-digit resolution. Genome-wide SNP genotypes for about 55% of the roughly 670 donors were used in a later genetic analysis, which treated that subset as a discovery cohort. Every repertoire in the discovery cohort had been generated on one and the same sequencing platform. Here is what the overall study found, with its caveats: In a later analysis, some 17,000 TCR beta sequences were associated with specific HLA alleles at a false discovery rate of 0.05. In a later analysis, the rate of TCR association differed among HLA loci, with DRB1 alleles having the most associated TCRs and HLA-C alleles having the fewest. In an earlier analysis of over 550 of the donors, most TCR beta V segments were observed in productive rearrangements about 87% or about 30% of the time, broadly matching IMGT annotations. Roughly uniform sequencing depth across donors was assumed in presence/absence analyses, although this assumption may not hold. When HLA alleles, especially DR and DQ, strongly co-occurred, TCR associations were difficult to assign to individual alleles. Because counts were too low, some 16 rarely observed V segments, including chromosome 9 orphons, were excluded from the earlier analysis of some 540 of the donors. Linkage disequilibrium might explain the correlated functional status among segregating V segments, but an unknown experimental factor could not be ruled out. Only TCR beta chains were sequenced in this cohort, and the absence of alpha or paired-chain data limited detectable features. A further reported finding was that TCR beta sequences accurately predicted the HLA-A and HLA-B alleles for most subjects in the first cohort. Cytomegalovirus status was reported to be diagnosed by the classifier with high specificity and sensitivity in both the original and validation cohorts. In a later analysis, HLA-associated TCR beta chains showed more clonal expansion and lower generation probabilities than non-associated chains that were equally common. In vitro tests confirmed that a few of the cytomegalovirus-associated TCR beta chains recognize cytomegalovirus antigens. For the cohort, immune exposure information was limited to CMV serostatus. Most CMV-associated TCR beta chains appeared to be HLA-restricted in a later analysis, and the HLA associations seemed to be driven largely by CMV exposure. It was suggested by the authors that the approach could potentially be generalized to other disease states and immunological phenotypes. A later genetic analysis associated a missense DCLRE1C variant with V-gene and J-gene trimming of TCR beta chains, and an independent cohort replicated the association. A total of fewer than 200 TCR beta chains were listed by the study as associated with cytomegalovirus. In a later analysis, several top co-occurrence clusters were reported to appear linked to parvovirus B19, influenza, CMV and Epstein-Barr virus. In a later genetic analysis, fewer N-insertions in productive TCRs were reported among donors in an Asian-associated ancestry cluster than the roughly 710-donor mean. Across donors, most TCR sequences were observed very rarely, whereas some public TCRs were present in many individuals. HLA typing was unavailable for some donors at each locus, so association tests used only the typed subset. The sequencing pipeline was judged likely to have produced a cluster of highly shared sequence variants as a technical artifact.

As for this clone: No antigen is known for it. Per-base qualities were not stored, and no clone one base away is much larger.

The cohort comprised hundreds of healthy bone marrow donors. All cohort members were sampled while nominally healthy, although unrecorded immune exposures were likely present. The donor tested CMV seropositive, placing the donor among the 290 or so seropositive members of the cohort. A peripheral blood sample was provided by each donor, and peripheral blood mononuclear cells were used for TCR beta sequencing. Genomic DNA was extracted from the blood cell samples with the Qiagen DNeasy Blood Extraction Kit. Library preparation employed the immunoSEQ multiplex PCR assay. For the multiplex PCR, a mixture combining 60 forward primers for TCR Vbeta segments and 13 reverse primers for TCR Jbeta segments was used. The CDR3 region of rearranged TCR beta genes was amplified from genomic DNA with a multiplex PCR assay. The Illumina HiSeq System was used to sequence the amplified TCR beta libraries as 87-base-pair reads. Turning to the authors' computational methods: Across the 700 or so repertoires, a later analysis counted about 81 million unique TCR beta chains, about 10 million of which were shared by at least two donors. A nearest-neighbor algorithm error-corrected the raw reads and collapsed the reads into unique sequences, merging closely related sequences to remove PCR and sequencing errors. To assign V, D and J gene segments, CDR3 sequences were aligned to IMGT reference sequences. For a sequence to be retained, a match of at least six nucleotides was required to both a V gene segment and a J gene segment. A rearrangement was called productive if the CDR3 had no stop codons and remained in frame with V and J, and every other rearrangement was called non-productive. Following IMGT convention, CDR3 was defined as the stretch from the second conserved V-encoded cysteine up to the conserved J-encoded phenylalanine. In an earlier analysis of around 600 of the donors, sequences lacking an unambiguous match to a single V gene segment were excluded. An earlier analysis of a few hundred of the donors classified V segments as functional when productive rearrangements were above 56.7% and as segregating when the standard deviation between donors was above 5%. A statistical classification framework was built to diagnose cytomegalovirus status from the catalog of TCR beta chain sequences. A later analysis assigned V and J genes by comparing TCR nucleotide sequences with IMGT/GENE-DB human TR gene sequences. A later analysis assigned CDR3 sequences and most-parsimonious VDJ recombination scenarios with the TCRdist pipeline. In a later analysis, each TCR beta chain was defined by its CDR3 amino acid sequence together with its V-gene family, and reads without a unique V-gene family were excluded. To address suspected cross-contamination and a sequencing artifact, a later analysis removed under 600 highly shared, low-generation-probability nucleotide sequences. A later analysis calculated a clonal expansion index for each public chain from normalized within-repertoire ranks of inferred template counts. In a later analysis, generation probabilities were computed using a VDJ recombination model fitted to out-of-frame rearrangements, and the results were checked against IGoR. Hypergeometric tests were used in a later analysis to score TCR-TCR, TCR-HLA and TCR-CMV co-occurrence, with a repertoire-size bias correction applied to the TCR pairs. A later analysis estimated false discovery rates by permuting HLA or CMV assignments 20 times. In a later analysis, co-occurring TCRs were grouped using DBSCAN, and TCRdist sequence similarity was added for clustering within HLA-allele-positive subsets. Repertoires with fewer than 30,000 or more than 120,000 public chains, plus five repertoires with anomalous nucleotide sharing, were excluded from co-occurrence clustering. TCRdb carries this immuneACCESS record with in-frame sequences only. Its versions omit some clonotypes, under half of them owing to an unresolved V gene in the studies checked, with the rest unexplained. The V and J calls and the clone size are those of that table, but D and trimming were determined from the DNA. For this sample the table gives 150,000 to 200,000 clones, of which approximately 67% were detected only once. The ten biggest clones cover just under 4.5% of the sample.

The TCR sequence derives from a woman aged 18-35 years in good health and CMV-seropositive. The sequenced material came from PBMCs.

The CDR3 protein sequence reads: CASSGPDGDRGFVSGNTEAFF. The nucleotide sequence is TGTGCCAGCAGCGGACCTGACGGGGACAGGGGTTTTGTGTCAGGGAACACTGAAGCTTTCTTT. The chain is made from TRBV9 and TRBJ1-1, and 10 bases in between align with TRBD1. CDR1 SGDLS and CDR2 YYNGEE were looked up in the germline V gene. Trimming takes 3 bases off V and 1 base off J; junction bases not matched to a gene: 21. The CDR3, cysteine through phenylalanine, is 21 amino acids long. Left in the record is the CDR3 DNA by itself, 63 bases read in frame from the first base.